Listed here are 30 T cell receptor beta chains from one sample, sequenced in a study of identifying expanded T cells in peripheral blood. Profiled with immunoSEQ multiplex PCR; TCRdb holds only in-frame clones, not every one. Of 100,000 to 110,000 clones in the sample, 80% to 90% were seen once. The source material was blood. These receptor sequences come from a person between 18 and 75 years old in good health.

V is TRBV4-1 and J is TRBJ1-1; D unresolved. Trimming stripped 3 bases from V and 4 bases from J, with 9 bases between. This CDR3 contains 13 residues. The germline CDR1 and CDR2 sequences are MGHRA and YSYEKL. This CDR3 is CASSHGIGTEAFF. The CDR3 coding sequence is TGCGCCAGCAGCCATGGGATCGGCACTGAAGCTTTCTTT.

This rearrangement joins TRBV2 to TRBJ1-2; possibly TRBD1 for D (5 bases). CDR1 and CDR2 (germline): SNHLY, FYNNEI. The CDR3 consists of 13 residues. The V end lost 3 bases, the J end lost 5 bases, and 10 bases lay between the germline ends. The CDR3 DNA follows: TGTGCCAGCAGTGAGCGACAGCAGTATGGCTACACCTTC. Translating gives CASSERQQYGYTF.

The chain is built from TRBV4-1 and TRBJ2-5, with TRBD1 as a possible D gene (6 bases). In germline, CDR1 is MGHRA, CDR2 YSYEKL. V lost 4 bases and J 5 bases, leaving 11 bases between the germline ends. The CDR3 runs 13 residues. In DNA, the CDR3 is TGCGCCAGCAGCCTCACAGGGATGGAGACCCAGTACTTC. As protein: CASSLTGMETQYF.

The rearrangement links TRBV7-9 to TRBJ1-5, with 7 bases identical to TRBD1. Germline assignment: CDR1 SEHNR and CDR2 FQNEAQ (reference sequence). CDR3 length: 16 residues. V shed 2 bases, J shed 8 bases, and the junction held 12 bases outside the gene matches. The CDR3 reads CASSLSGGTVLEPQHF. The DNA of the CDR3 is TGTGCCAGCAGCTTAAGCGGGGGGACAGTGTTGGAGCCCCAGCATTTT.

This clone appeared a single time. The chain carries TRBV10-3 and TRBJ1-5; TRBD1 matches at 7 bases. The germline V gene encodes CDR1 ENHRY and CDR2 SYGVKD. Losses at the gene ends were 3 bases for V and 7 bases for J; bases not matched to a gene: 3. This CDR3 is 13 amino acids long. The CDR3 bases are TGTGCCATCAGTGAACAGGGGAACCAGCCCCAGCATTTT. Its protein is CAISEQGNQPQHF.

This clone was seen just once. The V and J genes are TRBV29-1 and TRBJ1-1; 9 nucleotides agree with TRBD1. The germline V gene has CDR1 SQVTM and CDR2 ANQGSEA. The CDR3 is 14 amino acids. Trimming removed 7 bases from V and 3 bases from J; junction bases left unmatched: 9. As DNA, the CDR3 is TGCAGCGGTACCGGGACAGGGACCGACACTGAAGCTTTCTTT. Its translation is CSGTGTGTDTEAFF. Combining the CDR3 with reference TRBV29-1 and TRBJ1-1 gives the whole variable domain SAVISQKPSRDICQRGTSLTIQCQVDSQVTMMFWYRQQPGQSLTLIATANQGSEATYESGFVIDKFPISRPNLTFSTLTVSNMSPEDSSIYLCSGTGTGTDTEAFFGQGTRLTVV.

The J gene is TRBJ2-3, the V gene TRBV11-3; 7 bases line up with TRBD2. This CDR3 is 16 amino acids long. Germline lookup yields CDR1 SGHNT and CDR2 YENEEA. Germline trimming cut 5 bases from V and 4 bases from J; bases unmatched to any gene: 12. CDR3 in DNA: TGTGCCAGCAGCCCCCGCGGGAGTCCCCTCCCAGATACGCAGTATTTT. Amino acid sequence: CASSPRGSPLPDTQYF.

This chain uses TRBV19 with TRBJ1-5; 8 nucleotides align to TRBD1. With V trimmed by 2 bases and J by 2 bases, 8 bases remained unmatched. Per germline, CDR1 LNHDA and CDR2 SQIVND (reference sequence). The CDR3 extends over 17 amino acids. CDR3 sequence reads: CASSIRQGAQGNQPQHF. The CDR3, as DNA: TGTGCCAGTAGTATACGTCAGGGGGCTCAGGGCAATCAGCCCCAGCATTTT.

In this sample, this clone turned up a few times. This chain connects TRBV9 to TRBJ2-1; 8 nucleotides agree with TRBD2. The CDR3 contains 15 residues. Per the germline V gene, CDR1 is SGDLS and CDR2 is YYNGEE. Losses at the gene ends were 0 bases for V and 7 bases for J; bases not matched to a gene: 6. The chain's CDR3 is CASSVGALAGNEQFF. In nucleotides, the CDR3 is TGTGCCAGCAGCGTAGGGGCTCTAGCGGGTAATGAGCAGTTCTTC.

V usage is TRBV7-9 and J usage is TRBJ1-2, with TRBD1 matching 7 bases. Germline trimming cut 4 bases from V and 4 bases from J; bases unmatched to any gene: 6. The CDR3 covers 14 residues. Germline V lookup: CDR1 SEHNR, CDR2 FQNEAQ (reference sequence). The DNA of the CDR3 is TGTGCCAGCAGCTCGACAGGGATAGGCTATGGCTACACCTTC. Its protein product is CASSSTGIGYGYTF.

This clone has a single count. CDR3 nucleotides: TGTGCCAGCAGCTTATCAGGTGGAGAGACCCAGTACTTC. Protein sequence: CASSLSGGETQYF. The rearrangement links TRBV7-9 to TRBJ2-5; D not certain. Between the trimmed V and J ends, which lost 2 bases and 4 bases, there was a span of 8 bases. Germline lookup yields CDR1 SEHNR and CDR2 FQNEAQ (reference sequence). The CDR3 contains 13 residues. Using reference TRBV7-9 and TRBJ2-5 for the parts outside the CDR3, the full variable domain is DTGVSQNPRHKITKRGQNVTFRCDPISEHNRLYWYRQTLGQGPEFLTYFQNEAQLEKSRLLSDRFSAERPKGSFSTLEIQRTEQGDSAMYLCASSLSGGETQYFGPGTRLLVL.

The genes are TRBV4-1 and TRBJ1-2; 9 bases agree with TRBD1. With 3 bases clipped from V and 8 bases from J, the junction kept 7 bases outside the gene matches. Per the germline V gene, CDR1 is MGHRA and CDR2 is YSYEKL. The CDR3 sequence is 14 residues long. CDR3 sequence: CASSQPGTGYGYTF. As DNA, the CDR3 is TGCGCCAGCAGCCAGCCCGGGACAGGGTACGGCTACACCTTC.

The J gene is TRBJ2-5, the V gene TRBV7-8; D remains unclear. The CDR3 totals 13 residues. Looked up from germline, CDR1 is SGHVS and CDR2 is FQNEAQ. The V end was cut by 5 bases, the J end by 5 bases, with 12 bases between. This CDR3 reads CASSPSGKETQYF. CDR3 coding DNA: TGTGCCAGCAGCCCCTCTGGGAAGGAGACCCAGTACTTC.

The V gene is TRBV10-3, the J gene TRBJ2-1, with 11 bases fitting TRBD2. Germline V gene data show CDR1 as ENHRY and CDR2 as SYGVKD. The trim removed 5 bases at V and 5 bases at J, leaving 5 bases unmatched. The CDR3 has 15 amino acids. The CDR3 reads CAISYLGLADNEQFF. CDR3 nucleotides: TGTGCCATCAGTTATCTGGGACTAGCGGACAATGAGCAGTTCTTC.

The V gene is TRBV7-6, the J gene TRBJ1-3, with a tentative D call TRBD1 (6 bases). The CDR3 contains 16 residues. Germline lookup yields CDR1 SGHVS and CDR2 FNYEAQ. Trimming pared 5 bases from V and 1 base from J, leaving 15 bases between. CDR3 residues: CASSHPWGPSGNTIYF. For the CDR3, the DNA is TGTGCCAGCAGCCATCCCTGGGGGCCATCTGGAAACACCATATATTTT.

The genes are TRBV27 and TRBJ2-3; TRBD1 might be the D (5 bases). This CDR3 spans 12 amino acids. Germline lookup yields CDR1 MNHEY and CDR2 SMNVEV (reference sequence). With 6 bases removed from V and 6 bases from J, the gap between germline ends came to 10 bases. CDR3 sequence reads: CASRLGPDTQYF. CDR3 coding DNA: TGTGCCAGCAGGTTGGGGCCCGATACGCAGTATTTT.

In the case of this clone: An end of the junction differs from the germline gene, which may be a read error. Here the CDR3 DNA reads TGCGCCAGCAGCCCGGGCCGGACAGGGAGTTCAACTAATGAAAAACTGTTTTTT. This sequence encodes CASSPGRTGSSTNEKLFF. This chain uses TRBV5-4 with TRBJ1-4; 8 bases agree with TRBD1. The CDR3 is 18 amino acids. The germline V gene has CDR1 SGHNT and CDR2 YYREEE (reference sequence).

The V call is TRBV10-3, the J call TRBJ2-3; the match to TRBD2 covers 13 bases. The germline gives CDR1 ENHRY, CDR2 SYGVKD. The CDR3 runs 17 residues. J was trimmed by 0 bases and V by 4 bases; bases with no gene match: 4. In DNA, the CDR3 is TGTGCCATCAGTGTACTAGCGGGAGGGATTAGCACAGATACGCAGTATTTT. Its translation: CAISVLAGGISTDTQYF.

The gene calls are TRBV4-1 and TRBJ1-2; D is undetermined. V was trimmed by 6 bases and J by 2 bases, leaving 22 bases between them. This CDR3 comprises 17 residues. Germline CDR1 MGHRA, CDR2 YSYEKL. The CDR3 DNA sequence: TGCGCCAGCAGACCACCCCCGGGAGCAACTATAAACTATGGCTACACCTTC. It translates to CASRPPPGATINYGYTF.

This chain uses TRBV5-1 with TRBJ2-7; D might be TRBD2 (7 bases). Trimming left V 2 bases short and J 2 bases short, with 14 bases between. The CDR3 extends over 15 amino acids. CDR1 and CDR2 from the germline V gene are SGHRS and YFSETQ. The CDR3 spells CASSLGGAQTYEQYF. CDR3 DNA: TGCGCCAGCAGCTTAGGGGGGGCCCAGACCTACGAGCAGTACTTC.

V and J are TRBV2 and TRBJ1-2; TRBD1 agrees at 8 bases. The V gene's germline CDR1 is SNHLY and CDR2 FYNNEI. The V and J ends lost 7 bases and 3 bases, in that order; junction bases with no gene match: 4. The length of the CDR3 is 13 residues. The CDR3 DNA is TGTGCCAGCAACCCAGGGGGCGACTATGGCTACACCTTC. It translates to CASNPGGDYGYTF.

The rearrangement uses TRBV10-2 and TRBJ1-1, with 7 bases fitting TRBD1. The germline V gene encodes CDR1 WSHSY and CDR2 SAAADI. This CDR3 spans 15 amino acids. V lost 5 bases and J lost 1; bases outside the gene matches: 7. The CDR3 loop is CASSPRRQGNTEAFF. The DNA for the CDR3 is TGCGCCAGCAGTCCACGTAGACAGGGGAACACTGAAGCTTTCTTT.

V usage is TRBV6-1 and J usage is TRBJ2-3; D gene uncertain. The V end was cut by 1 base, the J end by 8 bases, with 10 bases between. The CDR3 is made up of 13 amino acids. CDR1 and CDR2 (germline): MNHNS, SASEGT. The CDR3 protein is CASSEGRPRTQYF. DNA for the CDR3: TGTGCCAGCAGTGAAGGCCGGCCGCGTACGCAGTATTTT.

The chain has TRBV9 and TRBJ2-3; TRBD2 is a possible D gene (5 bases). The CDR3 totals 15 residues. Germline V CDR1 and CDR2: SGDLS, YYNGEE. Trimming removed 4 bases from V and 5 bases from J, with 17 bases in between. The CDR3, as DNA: TGTGCCAGCAGCCCTGGTACGCTAGGAGGAGATACGCAGTATTTT. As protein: CASSPGTLGGDTQYF. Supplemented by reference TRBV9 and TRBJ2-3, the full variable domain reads DSGVTQTPKHLITATGQRVTLRCSPRSGDLSVYWYQQSLDQGLQFLIQYYNGEERAKGNILERFSAQQFPDLHSELNLSSLELGDSALYFCASSPGTLGGDTQYFGPGTRLTVL.

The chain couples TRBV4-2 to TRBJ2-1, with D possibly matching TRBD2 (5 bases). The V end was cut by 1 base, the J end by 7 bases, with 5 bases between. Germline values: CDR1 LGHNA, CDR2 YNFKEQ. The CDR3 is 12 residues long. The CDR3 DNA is TGTGCCAGCAGCCAAGCGGGGAATGAGCAGTTCTTC. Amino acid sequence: CASSQAGNEQFF.

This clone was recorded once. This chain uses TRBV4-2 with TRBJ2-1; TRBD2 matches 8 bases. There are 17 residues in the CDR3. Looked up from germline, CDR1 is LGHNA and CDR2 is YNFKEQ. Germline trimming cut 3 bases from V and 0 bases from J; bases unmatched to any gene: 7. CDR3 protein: CASSQEISGTSYNEQFF. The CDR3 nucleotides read TGTGCCAGCAGCCAGGAGATTAGCGGGACCTCCTACAATGAGCAGTTCTTC.

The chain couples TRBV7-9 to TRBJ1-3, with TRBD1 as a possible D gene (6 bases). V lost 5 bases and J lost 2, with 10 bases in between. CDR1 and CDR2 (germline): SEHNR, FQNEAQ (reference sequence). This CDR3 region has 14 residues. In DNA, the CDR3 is TGTGCCAGCAGCCCACAGGGTACTGGAAACACCATATATTTT. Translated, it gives CASSPQGTGNTIYF.

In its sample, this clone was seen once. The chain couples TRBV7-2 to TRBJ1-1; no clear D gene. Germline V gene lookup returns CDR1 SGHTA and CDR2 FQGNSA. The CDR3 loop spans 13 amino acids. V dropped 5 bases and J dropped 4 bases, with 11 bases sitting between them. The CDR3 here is CASSPRHATEAFF. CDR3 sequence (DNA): TGTGCCAGCAGCCCCCGACATGCCACTGAAGCTTTCTTT.

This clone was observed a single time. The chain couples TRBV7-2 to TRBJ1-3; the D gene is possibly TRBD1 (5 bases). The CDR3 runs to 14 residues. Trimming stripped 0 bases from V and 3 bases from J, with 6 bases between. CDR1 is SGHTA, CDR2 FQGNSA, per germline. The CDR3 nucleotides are TGTGCCAGCAGCTTAGCAGGGGTTGGAAACACCATATATTTT. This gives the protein CASSLAGVGNTIYF.

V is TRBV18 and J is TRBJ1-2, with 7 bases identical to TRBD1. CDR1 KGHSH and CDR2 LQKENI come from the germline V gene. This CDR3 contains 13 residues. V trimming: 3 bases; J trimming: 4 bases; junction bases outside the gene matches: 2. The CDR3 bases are TGTGCCAGCTCACCGGGACAGCCCTATGGCTACACCTTC. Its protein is CASSPGQPYGYTF.